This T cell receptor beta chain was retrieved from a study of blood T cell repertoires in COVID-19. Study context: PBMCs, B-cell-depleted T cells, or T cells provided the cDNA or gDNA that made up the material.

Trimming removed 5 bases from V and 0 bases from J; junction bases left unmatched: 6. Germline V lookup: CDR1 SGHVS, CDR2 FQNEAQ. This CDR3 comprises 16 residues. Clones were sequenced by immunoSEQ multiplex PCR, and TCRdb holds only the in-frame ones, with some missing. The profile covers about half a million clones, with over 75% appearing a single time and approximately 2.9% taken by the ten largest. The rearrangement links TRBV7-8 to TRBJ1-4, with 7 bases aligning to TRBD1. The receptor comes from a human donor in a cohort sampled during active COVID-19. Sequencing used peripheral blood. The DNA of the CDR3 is TGTGCCAGCAGCCGAGGGGGCGCTTCAACTAATGAAAAACTGTTTTTT. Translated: CASSRGGASTNEKLFF.